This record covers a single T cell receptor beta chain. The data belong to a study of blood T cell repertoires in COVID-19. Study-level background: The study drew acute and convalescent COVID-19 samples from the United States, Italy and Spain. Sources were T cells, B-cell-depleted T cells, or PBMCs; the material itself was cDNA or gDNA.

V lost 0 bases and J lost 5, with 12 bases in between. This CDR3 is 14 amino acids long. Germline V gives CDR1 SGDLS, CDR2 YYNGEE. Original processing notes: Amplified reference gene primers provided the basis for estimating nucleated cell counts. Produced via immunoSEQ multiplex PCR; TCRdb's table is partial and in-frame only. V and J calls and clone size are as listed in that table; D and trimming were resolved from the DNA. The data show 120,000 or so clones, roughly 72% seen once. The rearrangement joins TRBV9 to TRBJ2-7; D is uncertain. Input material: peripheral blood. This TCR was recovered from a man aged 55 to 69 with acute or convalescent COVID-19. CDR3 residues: CASSVAPKPNEQYF. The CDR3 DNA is TGTGCCAGCAGCGTAGCTCCGAAGCCCAACGAGCAGTACTTC.